The present TCR beta chain was sequenced within a study of OX40 agonist ivuxolimab in advanced cancers. For the study at large: Ivuxolimab doses were 0.01, 0.1, 0.3, 1.5, 3 or 10 mg/kg every 2 weeks. Three patients responded partially, comprising one with hepatocellular carcinoma and two with cutaneous melanoma. Notes on the study in general: The average count of expanded clones was higher among CD8+ T cells than among CD4+.

V lost 8 bases, J lost 2 bases, and 13 bases lay in between. Germline V CDR1 and CDR2: MNHNS, SASEGT. The CDR3 covers 13 residues. The data were produced by immunoSEQ multiplex PCR, yet TCRdb's version contains in-frame clones alone and is incomplete. The repertoire holds about 82,000 clones, with approximately 85% as singletons. Points on this clone: Its target is not known.

This sequence joins TRBV6-1 and TRBJ2-7; TRBD1 is a possible D gene (5 bases). Material: CD4+ or CD8+ T cells sorted from blood, obtained in a trial of the OX40 agonist ivuxolimab. The sequence came from an adult with an advanced solid tumor such as melanoma, head and neck, liver or kidney cancer. The CDR3 sequence is CASGAGNPYEQYF. The CDR3 DNA sequence: TGTGCCAGCGGGGCAGGGAATCCCTACGAGCAGTACTTC.